Given below is one T cell receptor (beta chain) in context. Cohort 3 recovered donors had two negative PCRs, clearance, or symptom resolution. Sequencing was performed with immunoSEQ multiplex PCR; in TCRdb, only in-frame clones are kept and a portion is missing. The sample lists 280,000 or so clones, over 75% occurring once. The CDR3 length is 13 residues. The germline V gene encodes CDR1 SGHTA and CDR2 FQGTGA. Trimming removed 5 bases from V and 6 bases from J, with 10 bases in between. The entry originates in a study of blood T cell repertoires in COVID-19. This chain connects TRBV7-3 to TRBJ2-2; D may be TRBD2 (5 bases). The source is a man between 25 and 39 years old who had recovered from COVID-19. The sample comprised PBMCs or T cells enriched from blood (not recorded which). CDR3 protein: CASSLPGSGELFF. For the CDR3, the DNA is TGTGCCAGCAGCCTTCCGGGGTCCGGGGAGCTGTTTTTT.